This passage covers 3 T cell receptor beta chains from one sample sequenced in a study of technical replicates of blood from a handful of donors. Clones were sequenced by immunoSEQ multiplex PCR, and TCRdb holds only the in-frame ones, with some missing. The data contain roughly 62,000 clones, 89% of them singletons. Source material: PBMCs. These receptors came from a human donor in good health. Some clones in this sample may be carry-over from other donors' samples.

The chain uses TRBV4-1 and TRBJ1-1, with D tentatively TRBD1 (6 bases). The CDR3 is 17 amino acids. Per the germline V gene, CDR1 is MGHRA and CDR2 is YSYEKL. The V end was cut by 4 bases, the J end by 3 bases, with 21 bases between. This CDR3 reads CASSPHGGRGDDTEAFF. For the CDR3, the DNA is TGCGCCAGCAGCCCCCACGGGGGGAGGGGGGATGACACTGAAGCTTTCTTT.

This clone turned up a few times. The chain carries TRBV6-5 and TRBJ1-3; D ambiguous. The germline gives CDR1 MNHEY, CDR2 SVGAGI. This CDR3 spans 14 amino acids. V lost 4 bases and J 0 bases, leaving 7 bases between the germline ends. CDR3 sequence: CASSLASSGNTIYF. The CDR3 bases are TGTGCCAGCAGTTTGGCATCCTCTGGAAACACCATATATTTT.

The CDR3 bases are TGTGCCAGCAGCCCGGGGACGGGACAAAACTACGAGCAGTACTTC. It is translated as CASSPGTGQNYEQYF. This chain joins TRBV9 and TRBJ2-7, with a weak D call TRBD1 (6 bases). Germline V gives CDR1 SGDLS, CDR2 YYNGEE. Between the trimmed V and J ends, which lost 4 bases and 3 bases, there was a span of 17 bases. The CDR3 consists of 15 residues.